Presented here are 22 T cell receptor beta chains from one specimen sequenced in a study of spatial heterogeneity in lung cancer. Time point here: sample taken at primary tumor resection. From tumor, nontumor lung or frozen PBMC, whole RNA was taken unsorted for sequencing. MiXCR was run by TCRdb on the 5' RACE reads, yielding one entry per CDR3 protein. Counted here are approximately 81,000 distinct CDR3 sequences, 10% to 15% occurring once; the ten biggest clones make up around 4.3%. The material sequenced was PBMCs, taken at surgery. These receptors all stem from a male donor with early-stage non-small cell lung cancer.

This clonotype has at least ten counts. This sequence joins TRBV18 and TRBJ1-5; TRBD1 aligns across 7 bases. CDR1 and CDR2 (germline): KGHSH, LQKENI. The ends lost 4 bases at V and 7 bases at J; junction bases unmatched: 7. The CDR3 is made up of 14 amino acids. The CDR3 loop reads CASSQDRDGQPQHF. The CDR3 DNA sequence: TGTGCCAGCTCACAAGACAGGGATGGACAGCCCCAGCATTTT. Looking up the rest from reference TRBV18 and TRBJ1-5 gives the full variable domain: NAGVMQNPRHLVRRRGQEARLRCSPMKGHSHVYWYRQLPEEGLKFMVYLQKENIIDESGMPKERFSAEFPKEGPSILRIQQVVRGDSAAYFCASSQDRDGQPQHFGDGTRLSIL.

The V gene is TRBV6-5, the J gene TRBJ1-1; no reliable D call. The V end was cut by 0 bases, the J end by 5 bases, with 10 bases between. CDR3 length: 14 amino acids. Germline CDR1 is MNHEY and CDR2 is SVGAGI. CDR3 in DNA: TGTGCCAGCAGTTACTCCGGACCTCAGACTGAAGCTTTCTTT. It specifies CASSYSGPQTEAFF.

This clonotype was recorded a few times. J is TRBJ2-1 and V is TRBV29-1, with D perhaps TRBD2 (5 bases). The V gene's germline CDR1 is SQVTM and CDR2 ANQGSEA. V gave up 4 bases and J gave up 0 bases, with 16 bases separating them. The CDR3 length is 16 residues. The CDR3 DNA reads as TGCAGCGTTGTCGAGGGCAGCTCGACCTCCTACAATGAGCAGTTCTTC. Its translation is CSVVEGSSTSYNEQFF.

The chain combines TRBV7-9 with TRBJ2-5; 11 positions match TRBD2. Germline V gene lookup returns CDR1 SEHNR and CDR2 FQNEAQ (reference sequence). This CDR3 has 15 amino acids. J was trimmed by 5 bases and V by 3 bases; bases with no gene match: 5. The CDR3 region has the DNA TGTGCCAGCAGCTTGTTTAGCGGGAGGGATGAGACCCAGTACTTC. As protein: CASSLFSGRDETQYF.

This clonotype turned up a few times. The chain is built from TRBV5-1 and TRBJ2-4; no reliable D call. V lost 0 bases and J 1 base, leaving 14 bases between the germline ends. The CDR3 has 17 residues. Per the germline V gene, CDR1 is SGHRS and CDR2 is YFSETQ. This chain's CDR3 is CASSLVHQRTAKNIQYF. The CDR3, as DNA: TGCGCCAGCAGCTTGGTTCACCAACGGACGGCCAAAAACATTCAGTACTTC. The whole variable domain, filled in from reference TRBV5-1 and TRBJ2-4, reads KAGVTQTPRYLIKTRGQQVTLSCSPISGHRSVSWYQQTPGQGLQFLFEYFSETQRNKGNFPGRFSGRQFSNSRSEMNVSTLELGDSALYLCASSLVHQRTAKNIQYFGAGTRLSVL.

The V call is TRBV6-6, the J call TRBJ1-5; 8 bases fit TRBD1. CDR3 size: 14 residues. V gave up 6 bases and J gave up 4 bases; unmatched junction bases: 5. CDR1 is MNHNY and CDR2 is SVGAGI in the germline V gene (reference sequence). As DNA, the CDR3 is TGTGCCAGCAGGCGGACAGGGTTGAATCAGCCCCAGCATTTT. The encoded protein is CASRRTGLNQPQHF.

Only a few counts were recorded for this clonotype. V and J are TRBV3-1 and TRBJ2-1; no reliable D call. Looked up from germline, CDR1 is LGHDT and CDR2 is YNNKEL (reference sequence). Between the trimmed V and J ends, which lost 0 bases and 10 bases, there was a span of 7 bases. This CDR3 has 12 residues. The CDR3 coding sequence is TGTGCCAGCAGCCAAGAAAGACGGGAGCAGTTCTTC. Its translation is CASSQERREQFF.

This clonotype was seen a handful of times. The chain has TRBV2 and TRBJ1-6, with TRBD1 as a possible D gene (5 bases). Germline loops: CDR1 SNHLY, CDR2 FYNNEI. This CDR3 is built from 13 residues. V gave up 3 bases and J gave up 9 bases, with 9 bases separating them. The CDR3 DNA reads as TGTGCCAGCAGTGACAGGGACGGTTCACCCCTCCACTTT. It is translated as CASSDRDGSPLHF.

J is TRBJ1-1 and V is TRBV21-1. TRBV21-1 is a pseudogene segment. The length of the CDR3 is 15 residues. Written as DNA, the CDR3 is TGTGCCAGCAGCGAATATACTAGTTCGTTAACTGAAGCTTTCTTT. Translation: CASSEYTSSLTEAFF.

This clonotype was counted between two and nine times. The chain combines TRBV6-5 with TRBJ2-6; D call uncertain. In germline, CDR1 is MNHEY, CDR2 SVGAGI. This CDR3 contains 13 residues. Deletions cut 6 bases from V and 1 base from J, with 4 bases between. The CDR3 is CASRYSGANVLTF. The CDR3 DNA reads as TGTGCCAGCAGGTATTCTGGGGCCAACGTCCTGACTTTC.

This clonotype was counted between two and nine times. The chain uses TRBV30 and TRBJ1-1; D gene uncertain. CDR3 size: 14 residues. Trimming shortened V by 0 bases and J by 2 bases, and 10 bases separated the two germline ends. Germline-derived CDR1 and CDR2 are GTSNPN and SVGIG (reference sequence). The CDR3 sequence is CAWSVNRKNTEAFF. The CDR3, as DNA: TGTGCCTGGAGTGTAAACAGAAAAAACACTGAAGCTTTCTTT. Based on the CDR3 plus reference TRBV30 and TRBJ1-1, the full variable domain is SQTIHQWPATLVQPVGSPLSLECTVEGTSNPNLYWYRQAAGRGLQLLFYSVGIGQISSEVPQNLSASRPQDRQFILSSKKLLLSDSGFYLCAWSVNRKNTEAFFGQGTRLTVV.

This clonotype was recorded many times. The CDR3 coding sequence is TGTGCCAGTACCCCGAGGCGGCAGGGGCCCTCCTACGAGCAGTACTTC. It codes for CASTPRRQGPSYEQYF. This chain connects TRBV19 to TRBJ2-7; D might be TRBD1 (6 bases). Between the trimmed V and J ends, which lost 7 bases and 0 bases, there was a span of 19 bases. Germline loops: CDR1 LNHDA, CDR2 SQIVND (reference sequence). This CDR3 spans 16 amino acids.

This clonotype was recorded many times. The chain is built from TRBV9 and TRBJ1-6; D is perhaps TRBD1 (5 bases). The germline V and J ends were trimmed by 0 bases and 7 bases, with 14 bases remaining between them. There are 16 residues in the CDR3. Germline V gives CDR1 SGDLS, CDR2 YYNGEE. The CDR3 region is CASSVAEGPGNSPLHF. The CDR3, as DNA: TGTGCCAGCAGCGTAGCGGAGGGGCCGGGAAATTCACCCCTCCACTTT.

About this clonotype: This clone may be a read error of a much larger clone one base away. The J gene is TRBJ2-6, the V gene TRBV27; D is unresolved. V was pared by 5 bases and J by 1 base, with 6 bases between. The CDR3 loop spans 14 amino acids. The germline CDR1 and CDR2 sequences are MNHEY and SMNVEV (reference sequence). CDR3 coding DNA: TGTGCCAGCAGTACTTCTTCTGGGGCCAACGTCCTGACTTTC. It translates to CASSTSSGANVLTF.

The chain combines TRBV5-1 with TRBJ2-7; 12 nucleotides line up with TRBD2. Trimming removed 4 bases from V and 4 bases from J; junction bases left unmatched: 6. Germline assignment: CDR1 SGHRS and CDR2 YFSETQ. The CDR3 has 15 amino acids. The DNA of the CDR3 is TGCGCCAGCAGCGAAACTAGCGGGAGGAAATACGAGCAGTACTTC. Translating it yields CASSETSGRKYEQYF.

This clonotype occurred a few times. V gene TRBV20-1 combines with J gene TRBJ2-3; TRBD2 matches at 12 bases. V dropped 6 bases and J dropped 3; count of bases not matched to a gene: 13. The germline V gene has CDR1 DFQATT and CDR2 SNEGSKA (reference sequence). CDR3 length: 17 residues. CDR3 amino acids: CSARPSSGGDLTDTQYF. The CDR3 nucleotides are TGCAGTGCAAGGCCGTCTAGCGGGGGGGATTTGACAGATACGCAGTATTTT.

This chain connects TRBV6-1 to TRBJ1-4; TRBD1 might be the D (6 bases). The V end was cut by 3 bases, the J end by 9 bases, with 14 bases between. This CDR3 has 14 residues. CDR1 is MNHNS and CDR2 is SASEGT in the germline V gene. CDR3 coding DNA: TGTGCCAGCAGTGAGGGGCCAGGGGTCAAAAAACTGTTTTTT. It translates to CASSEGPGVKKLFF.

The chain carries TRBV30 and TRBJ1-3; D gene unclear. The germline gives CDR1 GTSNPN, CDR2 SVGIG (reference sequence). This CDR3 contains 16 residues. The germline V and J ends were trimmed by 4 bases and 2 bases, with 18 bases remaining between them. Written as DNA, the CDR3 is TGTGCCTGGAATCACGGCGTCCAAGCAGCTGGAAACACCATATATTTT. It is translated as CAWNHGVQAAGNTIYF.

This clonotype occurred many times. This sequence joins TRBV20-1 and TRBJ1-3; perhaps TRBD1 as D (6 bases). Trimming removed 6 bases at V and 0 bases at J, with 18 bases between. This CDR3 has 16 amino acids. Germline assignment: CDR1 DFQATT and CDR2 SNEGSKA (reference sequence). DNA of the CDR3: TGCAGTGCACCACGCCGTCAAGGGGGCTCTGGAAACACCATATATTTT. Translation gives CSAPRRQGGSGNTIYF.

This clonotype was counted ten times or more. V usage is TRBV7-9 and J usage is TRBJ1-1, with a tentative D call TRBD1 (5 bases). Germline V gene data show CDR1 as SEHNR and CDR2 as FQNEAQ (reference sequence). There are 13 residues in the CDR3. V lost 3 bases to trimming and J lost 4 bases, with 9 bases between them. The CDR3 loop is CASSFPGGTEAFF. The CDR3 nucleotides read TGTGCCAGCAGCTTCCCGGGGGGCACTGAAGCTTTCTTT.

This clonotype was found a few times. The chain combines TRBV20-1 with TRBJ2-3; the match to TRBD2 covers 7 bases. The CDR3 length is 16 residues. V shed 3 bases and J 0 bases; nucleotides not matched to a gene: 9. CDR1 DFQATT and CDR2 SNEGSKA come from the germline V gene (reference sequence). The CDR3 loop is CSARGGTGLSTDTQYF. The CDR3 nucleotides are TGCAGTGCTAGGGGAGGGACGGGGCTAAGCACAGATACGCAGTATTTT.

In this sample, this clonotype turned up a few times. The rearrangement uses TRBV6-5 and TRBJ2-1, with D tentatively TRBD2 (6 bases). Germline CDR1 is MNHEY and CDR2 is SVGAGI. Trimming removed 6 bases from V and 2 bases from J, with 14 bases in between. The CDR3 has 15 residues. CDR3 coding DNA: TGTGCCAGCAGCCCCAATAGCGGTACCTACAATGAGCAGTTCTTC. Translated: CASSPNSGTYNEQFF.